These 30 T cell receptor beta chains originate from one sample sequenced in a study of T cell repertoires in cytomegalovirus infection. These TCRs are of unknown antigen specificity. TCRdb recomputed calls from the reads with MiXCR, one row per CDR3 protein. The repertoire holds fewer than 900,000 distinct CDR3 sequences, with 29% as singletons. The source material was cultured CD8+ T cells from PBMCs, sampled from culture after CMV antigen stimulation. Receptors originate from a human donor in good health (CMV status not recorded). Some clones in this sample may be carry-over from other donors' samples.

The chain couples TRBV3-1 to TRBJ2-1, with 8 bases matching TRBD2. The J segment lost 3 bases and the V segment lost 6 bases, leaving 7 bases of the junction unmatched. Germline assignment: CDR1 LGHDT and CDR2 YNNKEL (reference sequence). The CDR3 runs to 15 residues. CDR3: CASRFGGADYNEQFF. CDR3 in DNA: TGTGCCAGCAGATTCGGGGGGGCCGACTACAATGAGCAGTTCTTC.

This clonotype was observed a few times. The J gene is TRBJ1-2, the V gene TRBV27, with TRBD1 matching over 7 bases. V gave up 5 bases and J gave up 5 bases; unmatched junction bases: 14. This CDR3 spans 16 amino acids. Germline lookup yields CDR1 MNHEY and CDR2 SMNVEV (reference sequence). The CDR3 DNA reads as TGTGCCAGCAGTCCCCAAGGCCGGGGACAGTCGTATGGCTACACCTTC. This codes for CASSPQGRGQSYGYTF.

This clonotype has only a few counts. This chain connects TRBV12-3 or TRBV12-4 to TRBJ2-5, with 7 bases lining up with TRBD1. CDR3 length: 17 amino acids. V lost 5 bases, J lost 6 bases, and 18 bases stayed unmatched. The DNA for the CDR3 is TGTGCCAGCAGTCCACTGCAACAGGGGCCTTTACGCCAGACCCAGTACTTC. Its translation: CASSPLQQGPLRQTQYF.

V gene TRBV20-1 combines with J gene TRBJ1-1; weak D call: TRBD1 (5 bases). The V gene lost 2 bases and the J gene lost 4 bases, with 17 bases spanning the gap. Germline CDR1 and CDR2: DFQATT and SNEGSKA (reference sequence). The CDR3 has 15 amino acids. The CDR3 protein is CSARLQLDGGTEAFF. The CDR3 nucleotides read TGCAGTGCTAGATTGCAGCTAGATGGGGGCACTGAAGCTTTCTTT.

This clonotype was seen a handful of times. This chain connects TRBV6-5 to TRBJ1-5; the D is unclear. CDR1 is MNHEY, CDR2 SVGAGI, per germline. This CDR3 is 15 amino acids long. Trimming stripped 0 bases from V and 4 bases from J, with 10 bases between. CDR3 DNA: TGTGCCAGCAGTTACTCGCCGGCAGTTAATCAGCCCCAGCATTTT. This sequence encodes CASSYSPAVNQPQHF.

The chain employs TRBV13 and TRBJ1-2; 8 bases match TRBD1. Germline V gene lookup returns CDR1 PRHDT and CDR2 FYEKMQ (reference sequence). The CDR3 is 15 residues long. V was pared by 0 bases and J by 2 bases, with 2 bases of the junction left unmatched. CDR3 nucleotides: TGTGCCAGCAGCTTAGGTAGACAGGGGAACTATGGCTACACCTTC. This translates into CASSLGRQGNYGYTF.

This clonotype was counted only a few times. This chain links TRBV5-5 with TRBJ1-5, with 10 positions matching TRBD1. The junction had 3 bases not matched to a gene; V was cut back by 3 bases and J by 0 bases. The germline CDR1 and CDR2 sequences are SGHKS and YYEKEE (reference sequence). CDR3 length: 16 residues. CDR3 nucleotides: TGTGCCAGCAGCTCGGACAGGGGGAATAGCAATCAGCCCCAGCATTTT. Its translation is CASSSDRGNSNQPQHF. Variable domain in full (rest from reference TRBV5-5 and TRBJ1-5): DAGVTQSPTHLIKTRGQQVTLRCSPISGHKSVSWYQQVLGQGPQFIFQYYEKEERGRGNFPDRFSARQFPNYSSELNVNALLLGDSALYLCASSSDRGNSNQPQHFGDGTRLSIL.

In regard to this clonotype: A read error may be the cause here, since a much bigger clone is one base away. The rearrangement uses TRBV12-3 or TRBV12-4 and TRBJ1-2; D perhaps matches TRBD1 (6 bases). The V end lost 6 bases, the J end lost 4 bases, and 12 bases lay between the germline ends. This CDR3 has 13 residues. This chain's CDR3 is CASSPGHSYGYTF. As DNA, the CDR3 is TGTGCCAGCAGCCCGGGACACAGCTATGGCTACACCTTC.

This clonotype occurred many times. The chain is built from TRBV7-8 and TRBJ2-2; TRBD1 agrees at 8 bases. Trimming took 3 bases from V and 1 from J; bases not matched to a gene: 7. The CDR3 is 17 residues long. Germline V CDR1 and CDR2: SGHVS, FQNEAQ. CDR3 sequence reads: CASSLTAGTGNTGELFF. Here the CDR3 DNA reads TGTGCCAGCAGCTTGACGGCCGGGACAGGGAACACCGGGGAGCTGTTTTTT.

In its sample, this clonotype was seen a few times. This may arise from a read error, as a much more abundant clone is one base away. The chain is built from TRBV7-9 and TRBJ1-2, with TRBD1 matching 8 bases. CDR1 is SEHNR and CDR2 is FQNEAQ in the germline V gene (reference sequence). V lost 5 bases and J lost 4; bases outside the gene matches: 6. The CDR3 sequence is 14 residues long. The CDR3 loop reads CASSPGQGVYGYTF. The DNA for the CDR3 is TGTGCCAGCAGCCCCGGACAGGGAGTCTATGGCTACACCTTC.

This rearrangement joins TRBV4-2 to TRBJ1-2; D not resolved. Trimming removed 3 bases from V and 5 bases from J, with 13 bases in between. The CDR3 contains 14 residues. CDR1 and CDR2 (germline): LGHNA, YNFKEQ. This CDR3 reads CASSHPDTAYGYTF. The CDR3 DNA follows: TGTGCCAGCAGCCACCCCGATACAGCTTATGGCTACACCTTC.

This clonotype was seen at least ten times. The rearrangement joins TRBV12-3 or TRBV12-4 to TRBJ2-6; no clear D gene. This CDR3 has 16 amino acids. Trimming cost V 7 bases and J 1 base, with 14 bases left between them. CDR3 DNA: TGTGCCAGCACCCATCCAGGAGTGTCTGGGGCCAACGTCCTGACTTTC. Protein product: CASTHPGVSGANVLTF.

The chain couples TRBV27 to TRBJ2-1; D gene unclear. The CDR3 consists of 12 residues. Per the germline V gene, CDR1 is MNHEY and CDR2 is SMNVEV (reference sequence). The ends were cut back, 3 bases at V and 9 bases at J, with 9 bases in the middle. The CDR3 here is CASSFRGSEQFF. For the CDR3, the DNA is TGTGCCAGCAGTTTTCGCGGATCTGAGCAGTTCTTC.

This clonotype turned up a few times. This sequence joins TRBV6-6 and TRBJ1-2, with TRBD1 matching over 10 bases. J gave up 9 bases and V 6 bases, and 28 bases lay outside the gene matches. The germline gives CDR1 MNHNY, CDR2 SVGAGI (reference sequence). The CDR3 has 20 residues. The CDR3 loop reads CASRFTRDRGHLGSDECYTF. CDR3 DNA: TGTGCCAGCAGGTTTACCCGCGACAGGGGGCATTTGGGCTCGGATGAATGCTACACCTTC.

In regard to this clonotype: A much larger clone is a single base away; this may be a read error. This chain connects TRBV7-2 to TRBJ2-7, with 8 bases identical to TRBD2. There are 17 residues in the CDR3. Germline V gene lookup returns CDR1 SGHTA and CDR2 FQGNSA. CDR3 protein: CANSTILSGAASYEQYF. In DNA, the CDR3 is TGTGCCAACAGCACGATACTTAGCGGGGCCGCAAGCTACGAGCAGTACTTC.

The genes are TRBV6-2 or TRBV6-3 and TRBJ1-5, with 9 bases aligning to TRBD1. The CDR3 has 15 amino acids. V was pared by 5 bases and J by 3 bases, with 5 bases of the junction left unmatched. Germline CDR1 and CDR2: MNHEY and SVGEGT. CDR3 residues: CASSMDRGPNQPQHF. DNA for the CDR3: TGTGCCAGCAGTATGGACAGGGGTCCCAATCAGCCCCAGCATTTT.

The gene calls are TRBV7-9 and TRBJ2-2; 11 bases line up with TRBD2. Germline CDR1 reads SEHNR; CDR2 reads FQNEAQ (reference sequence). The CDR3 has 16 amino acids. The ends lost 4 bases at V and 3 bases at J; junction bases unmatched: 4. The CDR3 nucleotides read TGTGCCAGCAGCTGGGGACTAGCGGACTACACCGGGGAGCTGTTTTTT. This translates into CASSWGLADYTGELFF.

This clonotype came up many times. The chain employs TRBV27 and TRBJ1-5; no firm D call. CDR1 is MNHEY, CDR2 SMNVEV, per germline (reference sequence). The CDR3 is 14 amino acids. The V end was cut by 2 bases, the J end by 0 bases, with 5 bases between. The CDR3 here is CASSLGLSNQPQHF. The DNA for the CDR3 is TGTGCCAGCAGTTTAGGTCTTAGCAATCAGCCCCAGCATTTT.

As for this clonotype: A much larger clone lies a single base off, so this may be a read error. J is TRBJ2-2 and V is TRBV7-8; 8 nucleotides match TRBD1. The CDR3 covers 13 residues. With V trimmed by 5 bases and J by 6 bases, 2 bases remained unmatched. Germline values: CDR1 SGHVS, CDR2 FQNEAQ. The CDR3 sequence is CASSATGAGELFF. As DNA, the CDR3 is TGTGCCAGCAGCGCGACAGGGGCCGGGGAGCTGTTTTTT.

This clonotype came up a few times. The V gene is TRBV14, the J gene TRBJ2-5; TRBD2 matches at 9 bases. This CDR3 spans 16 amino acids. The V gene end was trimmed by 3 bases and the J gene end by 2 bases; junction bases not matched to a gene: 7. The germline CDR1 and CDR2 sequences are SGHDN and FVKESK. This CDR3 is CASSHDPGLAQETQYF. CDR3 bases: TGTGCCAGCAGCCACGATCCGGGACTAGCTCAAGAGACCCAGTACTTC.

V usage is TRBV12-3 or TRBV12-4 and J usage is TRBJ1-1, with 9 positions matching TRBD1. V trimming: 6 bases; J trimming: 4 bases; junction bases outside the gene matches: 18. The CDR3 is 18 amino acids. This chain's CDR3 is CASSYPGGQGKLGTEAFF. The CDR3 region has the DNA TGTGCCAGCAGCTACCCGGGGGGACAGGGTAAGTTGGGCACTGAAGCTTTCTTT.

This clonotype appeared a few times. The chain is built from TRBV12-3 or TRBV12-4 and TRBJ1-3; D gene ambiguous. V was shortened by 6 bases and J by 4 bases, with 19 bases between the two germline ends. The CDR3 contains 16 residues. The CDR3 here is CASSFRARVTGNTIYF. The CDR3, as DNA: TGTGCCAGCAGCTTTAGGGCCAGAGTGACAGGAAACACCATATATTTT.

This clonotype has a count of ten or more. The rearrangement joins TRBV6-1 to TRBJ1-1; no reliable D call. The CDR3 has 13 residues. Trimming removed 8 bases from V and 3 bases from J, with 13 bases in between. Germline CDR1 reads MNHNS; CDR2 reads SASEGT. The chain's CDR3 is CASPGTRDTEAFF. CDR3 coding DNA: TGTGCCAGCCCGGGCACAAGGGACACTGAAGCTTTCTTT.

This clonotype came up many times. The chain employs TRBV7-2 and TRBJ1-2, with 8 nucleotides matching TRBD1. Unmatched junction bases numbered 5, after V lost 5 bases and J lost 0 bases. CDR3 length: 15 residues. The germline V gene has CDR1 SGHTA and CDR2 FQGNSA. The CDR3 nucleotides read TGTGCCAGCAGCACAGGGGGTACAGCTAACTATGGCTACACCTTC. This sequence encodes CASSTGGTANYGYTF.

The chain uses TRBV11-2 and TRBJ2-3; TRBD2 matches at 7 bases. Losses at the gene ends were 4 bases for V and 4 bases for J; bases not matched to a gene: 11. The CDR3 sequence is 16 residues long. CDR1 is SGHAT, CDR2 FQNNGV, per germline. The CDR3: CASSSRVGLEADTQYF. The CDR3 nucleotides read TGTGCCAGCAGCTCAAGGGTCGGACTAGAAGCAGATACGCAGTATTTT.

This chain joins TRBV7-2 and TRBJ2-3, with a possible D match to TRBD2 (6 bases). The CDR3 has 15 residues. The germline CDR1 and CDR2 sequences are SGHTA and FQGNSA. V lost 5 bases and J 4 bases, leaving 16 bases between the germline ends. CDR3 amino acids: CASSPFGSRADTQYF. The CDR3 coding sequence is TGTGCCAGCAGCCCCTTCGGGAGCCGGGCAGATACGCAGTATTTT.

The chain is built from TRBV7-6 and TRBJ1-4; D ambiguous. The CDR3 runs to 14 residues. The germline V and J ends were trimmed by 5 bases and 5 bases, with 12 bases remaining between them. Germline V gives CDR1 SGHVS, CDR2 FNYEAQ. The CDR3 protein is CASSPKAGNEKLFF. In nucleotides, the CDR3 is TGTGCCAGCAGCCCAAAGGCCGGGAATGAAAAACTGTTTTTT.

This sequence joins TRBV6-6 and TRBJ2-2, with 7 bases aligning to TRBD1. V lost 0 bases, J lost 3 bases, and 4 bases stayed unmatched. Germline V gene sequence: CDR1 MNHNY, CDR2 SVGAGI (reference sequence). The CDR3 spans 16 residues. In DNA, the CDR3 is TGTGCCAGCAGTTACTCCACGGGACAGCACACCGGGGAGCTGTTTTTT. It codes for CASSYSTGQHTGELFF.

The chain links TRBV28 to TRBJ1-4; D unresolved. Looked up from germline, CDR1 is MDHEN and CDR2 is SYDVKM. Trimming cost V 1 base and J 2 bases, with 8 bases left between them. CDR3 length: 15 amino acids. The CDR3 DNA follows: TGTGCCAGCAGTTTATATCCCTATACTAATGAAAAACTGTTTTTT. It codes for CASSLYPYTNEKLFF.

Comments on this clonotype: A much larger clone lies a single base off, so this may be a read error. The CDR3 does not end in the conserved phenylalanine or tryptophan, so this is likely a read error. The rearrangement uses TRBV7-2 and TRBJ2-1; D gene uncertain. Looked up from germline, CDR1 is SGHTA and CDR2 is FQGNSA. The CDR3 is made up of 14 amino acids. Trimming removed 8 bases at V and 4 bases at J, with 15 bases between. The CDR3 region has the DNA TGTGCCAGCCGGAAGAAGGACCAGTACAATGAGCAGTTCTCC. It specifies CASRKKDQYNEQFS.